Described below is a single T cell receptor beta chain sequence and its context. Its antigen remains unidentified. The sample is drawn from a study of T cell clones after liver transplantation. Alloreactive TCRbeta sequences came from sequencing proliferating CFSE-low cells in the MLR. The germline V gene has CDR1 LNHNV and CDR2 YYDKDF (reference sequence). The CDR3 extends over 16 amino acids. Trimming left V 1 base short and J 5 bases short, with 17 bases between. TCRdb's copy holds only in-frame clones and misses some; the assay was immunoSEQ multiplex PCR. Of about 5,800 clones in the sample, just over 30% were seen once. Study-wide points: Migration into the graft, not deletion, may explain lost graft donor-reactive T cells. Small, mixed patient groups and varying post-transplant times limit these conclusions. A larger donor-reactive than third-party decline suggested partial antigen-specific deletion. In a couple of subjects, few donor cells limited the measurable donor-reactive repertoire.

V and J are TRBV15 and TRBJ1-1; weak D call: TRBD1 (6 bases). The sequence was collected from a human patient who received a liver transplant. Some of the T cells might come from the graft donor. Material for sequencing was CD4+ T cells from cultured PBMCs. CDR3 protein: CATSRARGRGGTEAFF. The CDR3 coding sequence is TGTGCCACCAGCAGAGCCCGGGGCAGGGGAGGAACTGAAGCTTTCTTT.